The present T cell receptor (beta chain) was sequenced within a study of T-cell reconstitution after alpha-beta-depleted transplantation in children. Whole-study findings and limits: It was surviving recipient T cells and thymic progenitors that gave some patients high TCRbeta diversity at day 60. A year had passed since transplant, and T-cell counts and diversity by then came mostly from newly produced T cells.

Unique molecular identifiers were built into the TCRbeta library. TCRdb fed the PCR reads into MiXCR, producing one record per CDR3 protein. In the table there are fewer than 1 million distinct CDR3 sequences, under 20% of which are singletons. V lost 3 bases to trimming and J lost 1 base, with 10 bases between them. The CDR3 runs to 15 residues. Germline V gene sequence: CDR1 MNHEY, CDR2 SMNVEV (reference sequence). Comment on this clonotype: Its specificity is unknown.

The chain employs TRBV27 and TRBJ2-1; maybe TRBD1 (5 bases). This material consisted of PBMCs, mostly from graft donor cells, taken 360 days after TCRalphabeta/CD19-depleted stem cell transplant. The clonotype comes from a male patient aged 10-17 years who had a stem cell transplant for acute lymphoblastic leukemia, so the T cells may come from the graft donor. The chain's CDR3 is CASSFNPGSYNEQFF. The DNA of the CDR3 is TGTGCCAGCAGTTTTAATCCAGGGTCCTACAATGAGCAGTTCTTC.